This T cell receptor (beta chain) was documented in a study of CD8+CD57+ T cells in acquired aplastic anemia. Turning to the study itself: Yields of DNA that came from sorted CD4+ and CD8+ cells averaged approximately 3.2 ug.

CDR1 is LNHDA, CDR2 SQIVND, per germline (reference sequence). Deletions cut 3 bases from V and 4 bases from J, with 15 bases between. This CDR3 has 15 amino acids. According to the study, genomic DNA was the template for TCR beta VDJ and CDR3 profiling. TCRdb re-analysed the reads in MiXCR, keeping a single row per CDR3 protein. Of 250,000 to 350,000 distinct CDR3 sequences in the sample, approximately 58% were seen once. For sequencing, patients were chosen who had shown expansion of CD8+CD57+ cells by flow cytometry. This clonotype was found many times. This sequence originates from a human donor with aplastic anemia. J is TRBJ1-2 and V is TRBV19, with unresolved D. Sample: sorted CD4+, CD8+, or CD8+CD57+ T cells (not recorded which) from PBMCs. This CDR3 is CASSIPPAGFYGYTF. The CDR3 bases are TGTGCCAGTAGTATCCCCCCAGCAGGATTCTATGGCTACACCTTC.